This T cell receptor beta chain was documented in a study of beta chain features in type 1 diabetes. Study-wide points: When Type 1 diabetes patients were examined, their TCRB CDR3s proved moderately but significantly shorter in all four CD4+ subsets. A cDNA-based sequencing approach could over-represent cells with high TCR expression.

This clone was counted between two and nine times. Its antigen is still unknown. Trimming shortened V by 1 base and J by 3 bases, and 6 bases separated the two germline ends. Germline V CDR1 and CDR2: GTSNPN, SVGIG (reference sequence). The CDR3 runs to 12 residues. Cells sorted by CD45RO/CCR7/CD25/CD127/CD95/CD27 comprised CD4+ naive, central memory, regulatory and stem cell-like memory cells. Since all of the isolated RNA was reverse transcribed, expressed TCRB transcripts were what got sequenced. Mean read depth for naive, central memory and regulatory T cell samples was about 3.6 million reads. Method: immunoSEQ multiplex PCR; TCRdb's copy keeps in-frame clones and lacks some. The table includes a few hundred thousand clones, approximately 13% detected once.

The sequencing input was naive CD4+ T cells from blood. The sequence was obtained from a man under 40 with type 1 diabetes. J is TRBJ1-2 and V is TRBV30; the D is unclear. The CDR3 region has the DNA TGTGCCTGGAGTGGGGCTGACTATGGCTACACCTTC. Translation: CAWSGADYGYTF.